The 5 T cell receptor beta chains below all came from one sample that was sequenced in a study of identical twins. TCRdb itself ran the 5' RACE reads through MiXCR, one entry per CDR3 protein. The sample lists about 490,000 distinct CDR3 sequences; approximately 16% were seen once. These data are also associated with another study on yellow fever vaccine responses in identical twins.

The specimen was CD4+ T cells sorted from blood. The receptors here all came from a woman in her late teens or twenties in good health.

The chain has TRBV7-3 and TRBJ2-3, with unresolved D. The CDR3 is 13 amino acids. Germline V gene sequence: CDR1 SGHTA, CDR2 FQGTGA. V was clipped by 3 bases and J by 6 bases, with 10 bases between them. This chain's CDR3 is CASSFRPPDTQYF. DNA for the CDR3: TGTGCCAGCAGCTTCCGGCCGCCCGATACGCAGTATTTT.

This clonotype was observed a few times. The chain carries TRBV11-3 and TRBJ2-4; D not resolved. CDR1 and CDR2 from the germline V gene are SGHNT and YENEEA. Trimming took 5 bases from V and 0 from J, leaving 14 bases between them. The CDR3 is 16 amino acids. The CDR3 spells CASSPTGSIAKNIQYF. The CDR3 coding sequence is TGTGCCAGCAGCCCGACCGGGTCCATAGCCAAAAACATTCAGTACTTC.

CDR3 bases: TGCGCCAGCAGCTCCAGGGTATTGAACACTGAAGCTTTCTTT. The encoded protein is CASSSRVLNTEAFF. The rearrangement links TRBV5-1 to TRBJ1-1; weak D call: TRBD1 (5 bases). CDR1 is SGHRS, CDR2 YFSETQ, per germline. V lost 3 bases, J lost 0 bases, and 9 bases lay in between. CDR3 size: 14 residues.

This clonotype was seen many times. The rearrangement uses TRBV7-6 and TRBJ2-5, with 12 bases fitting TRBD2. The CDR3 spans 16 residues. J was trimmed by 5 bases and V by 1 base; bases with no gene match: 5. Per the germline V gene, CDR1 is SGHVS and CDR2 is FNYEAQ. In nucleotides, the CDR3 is TGTGCCAGCAGCTTAGGTTCCCTAGCGGGAGGGGAGACCCAGTACTTC. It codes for CASSLGSLAGGETQYF.

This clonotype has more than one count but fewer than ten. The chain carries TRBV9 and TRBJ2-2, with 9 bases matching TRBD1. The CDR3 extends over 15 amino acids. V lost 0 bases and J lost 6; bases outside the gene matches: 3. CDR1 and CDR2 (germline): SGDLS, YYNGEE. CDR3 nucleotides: TGTGCCAGCAGCGTAGTAACAGGGGGCTCCGGGGAGCTGTTTTTT. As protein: CASSVVTGGSGELFF. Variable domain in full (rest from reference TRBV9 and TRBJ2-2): DSGVTQTPKHLITATGQRVTLRCSPRSGDLSVYWYQQSLDQGLQFLIQYYNGEERAKGNILERFSAQQFPDLHSELNLSSLELGDSALYFCASSVVTGGSGELFFGEGSRLTVL.